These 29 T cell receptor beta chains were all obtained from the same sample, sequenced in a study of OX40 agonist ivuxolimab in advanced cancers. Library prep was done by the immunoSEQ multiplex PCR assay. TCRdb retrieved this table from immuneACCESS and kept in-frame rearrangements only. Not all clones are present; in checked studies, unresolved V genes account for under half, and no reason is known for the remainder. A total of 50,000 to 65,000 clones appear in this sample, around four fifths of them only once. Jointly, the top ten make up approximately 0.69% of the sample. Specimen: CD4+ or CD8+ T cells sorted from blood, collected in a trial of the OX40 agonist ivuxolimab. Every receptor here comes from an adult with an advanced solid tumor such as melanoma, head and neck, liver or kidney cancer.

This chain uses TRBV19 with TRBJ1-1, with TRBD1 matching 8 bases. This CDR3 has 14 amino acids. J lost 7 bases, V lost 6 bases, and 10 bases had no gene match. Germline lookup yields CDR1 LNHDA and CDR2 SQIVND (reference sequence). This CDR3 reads CASSADRDRGEAFF. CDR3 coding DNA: TGTGCCAGTAGCGCGGACAGGGACAGAGGTGAAGCTTTCTTT. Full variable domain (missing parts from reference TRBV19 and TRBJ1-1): DGGITQSPKYLFRKEGQNVTLSCEQNLNHDAMYWYRQDPGQGLRLIYYSQIVNDFQKGDIAEGYSVSREKKESFPLTVTSAQKNPTAFYLCASSADRDRGEAFFGQGTRLTVV.

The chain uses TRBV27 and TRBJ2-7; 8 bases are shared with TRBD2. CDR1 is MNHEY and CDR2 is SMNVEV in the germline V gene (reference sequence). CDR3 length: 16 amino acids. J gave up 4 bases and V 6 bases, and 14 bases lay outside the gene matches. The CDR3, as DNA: TGTGCCAGCAGATTAACCTTCCGGGGGGGCGGGTACGAGCAGTACTTC. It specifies CASRLTFRGGGYEQYF.

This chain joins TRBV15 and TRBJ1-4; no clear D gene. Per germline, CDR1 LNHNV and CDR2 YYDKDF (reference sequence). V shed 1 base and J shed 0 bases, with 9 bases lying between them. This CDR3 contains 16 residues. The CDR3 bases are TGTGCCACCAGCAGAGCCCCAGAGGCAACTAATGAAAAACTGTTTTTT. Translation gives CATSRAPEATNEKLFF.

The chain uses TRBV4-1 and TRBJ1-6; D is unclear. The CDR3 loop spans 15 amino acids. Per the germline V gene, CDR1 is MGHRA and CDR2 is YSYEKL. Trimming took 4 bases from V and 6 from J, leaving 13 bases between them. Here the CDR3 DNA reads TGCGCCAGCAGCCTCGAGCCGCGTCCTAATTCACCCCTCCACTTT. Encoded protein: CASSLEPRPNSPLHF.

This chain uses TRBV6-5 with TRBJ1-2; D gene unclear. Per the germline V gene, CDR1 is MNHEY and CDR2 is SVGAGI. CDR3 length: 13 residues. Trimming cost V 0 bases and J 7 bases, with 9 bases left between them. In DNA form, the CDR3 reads TGTGCCAGCAGTTACTCGGCGGACTCTGGCTACACCTTC. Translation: CASSYSADSGYTF.

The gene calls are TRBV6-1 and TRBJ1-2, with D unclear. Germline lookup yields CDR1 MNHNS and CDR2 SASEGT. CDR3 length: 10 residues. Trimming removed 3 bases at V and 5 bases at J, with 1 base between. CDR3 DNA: TGTGCCAGCAGTGATTATGGCTACACCTTC. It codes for CASSDYGYTF.

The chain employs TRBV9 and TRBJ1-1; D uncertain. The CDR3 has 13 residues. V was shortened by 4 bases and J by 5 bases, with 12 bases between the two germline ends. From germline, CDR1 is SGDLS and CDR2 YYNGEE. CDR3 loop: CASSPRVDTEAFF. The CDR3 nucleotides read TGTGCCAGCAGCCCTAGGGTGGATACTGAAGCTTTCTTT.

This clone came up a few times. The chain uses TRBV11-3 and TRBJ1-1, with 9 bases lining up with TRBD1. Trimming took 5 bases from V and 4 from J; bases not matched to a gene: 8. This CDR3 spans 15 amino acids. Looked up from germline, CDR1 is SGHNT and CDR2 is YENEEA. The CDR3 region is CASSTNRGRGTEAFF. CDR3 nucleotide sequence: TGTGCCAGCAGCACCAACAGGGGGCGCGGCACTGAAGCTTTCTTT.

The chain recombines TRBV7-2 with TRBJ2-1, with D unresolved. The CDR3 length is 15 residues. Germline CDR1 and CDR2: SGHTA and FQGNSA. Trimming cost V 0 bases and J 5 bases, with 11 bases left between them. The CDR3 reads CASSLARTFNNEQFF. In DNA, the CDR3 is TGTGCCAGCAGCTTAGCCAGGACCTTTAACAATGAGCAGTTCTTC.

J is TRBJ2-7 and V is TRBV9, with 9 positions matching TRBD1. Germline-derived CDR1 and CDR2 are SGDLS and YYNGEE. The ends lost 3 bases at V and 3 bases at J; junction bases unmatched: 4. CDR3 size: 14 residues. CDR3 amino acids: CASSETDRGYEQYF. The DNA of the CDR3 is TGTGCCAGCAGCGAAACGGACAGGGGCTACGAGCAGTACTTC.

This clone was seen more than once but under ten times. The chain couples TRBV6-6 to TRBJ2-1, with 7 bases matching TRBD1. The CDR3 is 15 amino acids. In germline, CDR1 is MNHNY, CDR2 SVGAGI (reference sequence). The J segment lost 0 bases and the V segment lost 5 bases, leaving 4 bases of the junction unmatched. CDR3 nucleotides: TGTGCCAGCAGTCGACAGGGAAACTCCTACAATGAGCAGTTCTTC. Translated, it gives CASSRQGNSYNEQFF.

Written as DNA, the CDR3 is TGTGCCAGCAGTTTGGGTCAGGGAAATTCACCCCTCCACTTT. Residues: CASSLGQGNSPLHF. The chain combines TRBV27 with TRBJ1-6, with a possible D match to TRBD1 (5 bases). The CDR3 runs to 14 residues. CDR1 is MNHEY, CDR2 SMNVEV, per germline (reference sequence). Trimming shortened V by 3 bases and J by 7 bases, and 10 bases separated the two germline ends.

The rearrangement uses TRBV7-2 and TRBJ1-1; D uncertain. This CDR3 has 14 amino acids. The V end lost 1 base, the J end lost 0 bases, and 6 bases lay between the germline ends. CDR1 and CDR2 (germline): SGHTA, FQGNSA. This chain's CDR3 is CASSLDQMNTEAFF. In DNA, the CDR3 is TGTGCCAGCAGCTTAGACCAGATGAACACTGAAGCTTTCTTT. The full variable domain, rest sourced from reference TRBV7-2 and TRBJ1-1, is GAGVSQSPSNKVTEKGKDVELRCDPISGHTALYWYRQSLGQGLEFLIYFQGNSAPDKSGLPSDRFSAERTGGSVSTLTIQRTQQEDSAVYLCASSLDQMNTEAFFGQGTRLTVV.

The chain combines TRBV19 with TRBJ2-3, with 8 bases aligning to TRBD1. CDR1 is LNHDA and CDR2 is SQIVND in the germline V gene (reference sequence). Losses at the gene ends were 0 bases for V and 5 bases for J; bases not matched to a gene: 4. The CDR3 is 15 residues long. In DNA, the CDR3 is TGTGCCAGTAGTATAGATGGACAGGGTTTAGATACGCAGTATTTT. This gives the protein CASSIDGQGLDTQYF.

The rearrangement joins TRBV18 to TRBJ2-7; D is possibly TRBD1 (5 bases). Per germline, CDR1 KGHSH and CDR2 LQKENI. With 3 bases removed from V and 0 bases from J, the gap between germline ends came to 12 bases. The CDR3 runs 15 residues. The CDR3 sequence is CASSPGQGLSYEQYF. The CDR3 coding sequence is TGTGCCAGCTCACCGGGGCAGGGTCTCTCCTACGAGCAGTACTTC.

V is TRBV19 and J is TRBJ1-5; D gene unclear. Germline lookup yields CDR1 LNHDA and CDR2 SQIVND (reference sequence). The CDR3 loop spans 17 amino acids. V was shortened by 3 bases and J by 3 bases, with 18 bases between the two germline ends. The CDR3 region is CASSIPGAQRPNQPQHF. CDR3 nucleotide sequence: TGTGCCAGTAGTATTCCCGGCGCGCAGAGGCCCAATCAGCCCCAGCATTTT.

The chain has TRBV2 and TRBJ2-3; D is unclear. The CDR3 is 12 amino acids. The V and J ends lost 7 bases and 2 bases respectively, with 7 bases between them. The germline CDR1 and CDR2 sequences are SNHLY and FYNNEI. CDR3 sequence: CASNSLTDTQYF. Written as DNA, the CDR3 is TGTGCCAGCAACTCCCTCACAGATACGCAGTATTTT.

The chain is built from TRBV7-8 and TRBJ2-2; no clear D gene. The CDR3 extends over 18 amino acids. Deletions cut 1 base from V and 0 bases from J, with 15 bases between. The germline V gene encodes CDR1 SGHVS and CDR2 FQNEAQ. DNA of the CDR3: TGTGCCAGCAGCTTAGAAATATGGCGGCAGACGAACACCGGGGAGCTGTTTTTT. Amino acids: CASSLEIWRQTNTGELFF.

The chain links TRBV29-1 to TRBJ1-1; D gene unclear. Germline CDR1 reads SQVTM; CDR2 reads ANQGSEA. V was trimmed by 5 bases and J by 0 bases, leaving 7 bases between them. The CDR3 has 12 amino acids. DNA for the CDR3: TGCAGCGTTTGGGCAGTGAACACTGAAGCTTTCTTT. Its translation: CSVWAVNTEAFF. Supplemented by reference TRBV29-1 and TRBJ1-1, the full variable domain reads SAVISQKPSRDICQRGTSLTIQCQVDSQVTMMFWYRQQPGQSLTLIATANQGSEATYESGFVIDKFPISRPNLTFSTLTVSNMSPEDSSIYLCSVWAVNTEAFFGQGTRLTVV.

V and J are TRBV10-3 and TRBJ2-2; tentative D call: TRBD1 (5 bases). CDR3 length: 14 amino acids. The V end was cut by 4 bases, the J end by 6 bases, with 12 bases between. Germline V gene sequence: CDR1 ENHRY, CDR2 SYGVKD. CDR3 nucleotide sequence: TGTGCCATCAGTGCGGCAGGGCAGGCCGGGGAGCTGTTTTTT. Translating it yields CAISAAGQAGELFF.

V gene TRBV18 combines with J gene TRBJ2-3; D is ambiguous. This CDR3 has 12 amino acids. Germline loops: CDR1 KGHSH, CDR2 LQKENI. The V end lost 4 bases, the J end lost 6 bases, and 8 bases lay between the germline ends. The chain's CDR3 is CASSLQADTQYF. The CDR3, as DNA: TGTGCCAGCTCACTGCAAGCCGATACGCAGTATTTT.

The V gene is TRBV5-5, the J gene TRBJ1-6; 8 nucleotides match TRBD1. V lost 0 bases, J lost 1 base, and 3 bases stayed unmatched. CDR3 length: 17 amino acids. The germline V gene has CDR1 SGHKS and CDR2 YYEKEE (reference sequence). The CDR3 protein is CASSLVQGASYNSPLHF. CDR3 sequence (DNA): TGTGCCAGCAGCTTGGTTCAGGGGGCATCCTATAATTCACCCCTCCACTTT.

The CDR3 DNA reads TGTGCCAGCAGTGACGGGATGACAGGGTCTTATTCCGTTTGGAAGTATCAGCCCCAGCATTTT. It codes for CASSDGMTGSYSVWKYQPQHF. J is TRBJ1-5 and V is TRBV6-4, with 7 bases matching TRBD1. This CDR3 is 21 amino acids long. After removal of 2 bases from V and 5 bases from J, the junction contained 24 bases not matched to a gene. Germline CDR1 is MRHNA and CDR2 is SNTAGT.

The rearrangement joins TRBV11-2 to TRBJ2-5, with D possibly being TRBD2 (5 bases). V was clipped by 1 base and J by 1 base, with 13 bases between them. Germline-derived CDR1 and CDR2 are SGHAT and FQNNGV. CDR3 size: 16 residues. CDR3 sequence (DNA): TGTGCCAGCAGCTTAGTGGCGCTACGGGGCCAAGAGACCCAGTACTTC. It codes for CASSLVALRGQETQYF.

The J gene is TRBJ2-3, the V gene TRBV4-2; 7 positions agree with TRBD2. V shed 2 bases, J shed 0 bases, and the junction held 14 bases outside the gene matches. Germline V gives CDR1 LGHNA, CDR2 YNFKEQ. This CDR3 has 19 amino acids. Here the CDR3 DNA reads TGTGCCAGCAGCCAAACCTCGCTAGCGGCGACGCCTAGCACAGATACGCAGTATTTT. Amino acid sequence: CASSQTSLAATPSTDTQYF.

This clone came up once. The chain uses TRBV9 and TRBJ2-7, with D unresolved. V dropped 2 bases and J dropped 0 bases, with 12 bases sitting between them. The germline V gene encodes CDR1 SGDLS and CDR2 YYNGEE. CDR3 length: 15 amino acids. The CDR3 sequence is CASSVAAGYSYEQYF. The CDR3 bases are TGTGCCAGCAGCGTGGCGGCAGGATACTCCTACGAGCAGTACTTC.

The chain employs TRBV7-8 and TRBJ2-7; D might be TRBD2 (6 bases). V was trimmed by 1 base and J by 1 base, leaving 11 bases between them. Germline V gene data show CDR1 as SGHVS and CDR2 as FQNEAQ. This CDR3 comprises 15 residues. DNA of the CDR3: TGTGCCAGCAGCTTAGTGGCGGGGACGTCCTACGAGCAGTACTTC. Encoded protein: CASSLVAGTSYEQYF.

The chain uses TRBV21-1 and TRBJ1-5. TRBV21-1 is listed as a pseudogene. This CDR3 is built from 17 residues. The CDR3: CASSNSPIRTFNQPQHF. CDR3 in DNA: TGTGCCAGCAGCAATTCTCCTATAAGAACGTTCAATCAGCCCCAGCATTTT.

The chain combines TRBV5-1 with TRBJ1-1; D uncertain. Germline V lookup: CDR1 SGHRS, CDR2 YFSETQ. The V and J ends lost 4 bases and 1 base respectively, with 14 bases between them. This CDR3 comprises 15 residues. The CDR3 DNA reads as TGCGCCAGCAGCCGTCACGGGTCAGAGAACACTGAAGCTTTCTTT. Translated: CASSRHGSENTEAFF.